A selection of T cell receptor beta chains follows, all from one sample in a study of shared clonotypes between healthy human individuals. Libraries were prepared by immunoSEQ multiplex PCR; TCRdb keeps only in-frame clonotypes and omits some of them. The sample has around 2.1 million clones; just over 90% are singletons. The specimen was naive CD8+ T cells from PBMCs. All receptors derive from a man between 18 and 29 years old in good health. Some clones in this sample may be carry-over from other donors' samples. Each CDR3 is given with its conserved first and last residue. Only part of the rows carry a size: once, few, many, or a class if the clone is expanded.

-	TRBJ2-7	TRBV5-1	CASSLDLAGAAEQYF
-	TRBJ1-1	TRBV27	CASSLQGSNTEAFF
-	TRBJ2-3	TRBV27	CASSAPSGRVGDTQYF
-	TRBJ1-1	TRBV28	CASSLMRNTEAFF
-	TRBJ2-7	TRBV27	CASIGRDSLQRDYEQYF
-	TRBJ2-7	TRBV11-2	CASSLGPRLGYEQYF
once	TRBJ1-2	TRBV13	CASSGGQGARLPGYGYTF
few	TRBJ1-2	TRBV27	CASSLSAGGNGYTF
-	TRBJ2-1	TRBV7-2	CASSLEGGNEQFF
-	TRBJ2-7	TRBV27	CASSFSSSTYEQYF
-	TRBJ2-7	TRBV5-3	CASSFWSGEQYF
-	TRBJ1-4	TRBV6-1	CASSGEGNRSRGKLFF
-	TRBJ1-2	TRBV4-2	CASSQDRGDKIYGYTF
-	TRBJ2-3	TRBV5-6	CASSLGGDTQYF
-	TRBJ2-1	TRBV6-6	CASSYSAYYNEQFF
-	TRBJ2-7	TRBV27	CASNSVGIRAPSEQYF
-	TRBJ2-6	TRBV7-9	CATVLPSTPQGSGANVLTF
-	TRBJ1-1	TRBV4-3	CASSQTVGRTEAFF
-	TRBJ2-2	TRBV29-1	CSVEAGIANTGELFF
-	TRBJ1-6	TRBV10-3	CAISESSAGLHF
-	TRBJ2-5	TRBV19	CASSEGETQYF
-	TRBJ1-2	TRBV6-5	CASSPGAAGGYTF
once	TRBJ2-1	TRBV28	CASSVLLGSEQFF
-	TRBJ2-7	TRBV4-1	CASSQDPGTSGIPRTNEQYF
few	TRBJ2-7	TRBV7-9	CASSSLARQYF
-	TRBJ2-5	TRBV10-3	CAISDRGPQETQYF
-	TRBJ2-1	TRBV6-6	CATLAGSYNEQFF
-	TRBJ2-2	TRBV4-3	CASSQDQRQGYTGELFF
-	TRBJ2-7	TRBV11-1	CASSSRQVYEQYF
-	TRBJ2-2	TRBV27	CASSPGLVTGELFF
-	TRBJ2-7	TRBV11-2	CASSLGGSAYEQYF
-	TRBJ2-5	TRBV12-5	CASGLGDRGEETQYF
-	TRBJ2-7	TRBV9	CASSASGAQQYF
-	-	TRBV27	CASSSQYVGPDEQYF
-	TRBJ2-3	TRBV27	CASRAWSGSADTQYF
-	TRBJ2-1	TRBV15	CATRASNHEQFF
-	TRBJ1-5	TRBV10-3	CAISDRSNQPQHF
-	TRBJ1-2	TRBV15	CATSKDRTLWYYGYTF
-	TRBJ2-1	TRBV14	CASSQVGGSPYNEQFF
once	TRBJ2-7	TRBV4-3	CASSPMTGREQYF
-	TRBJ2-1	TRBV13	CASSPPGRVAGVNEQFF
-	TRBJ2-1	TRBV5-1	CASSLWWVSTSSYNEQFF
-	TRBJ2-7	TRBV11-2	CASSLGTSGRGDEQYF
-	TRBJ2-7	TRBV7-9	CASSLGLAGEGREQYF
-	TRBJ1-5	TRBV2	CASRPTGSLLNQPQHF
-	TRBJ2-7	TRBV5-8	CASSWRESSGYEQYF
-	TRBJ2-1	TRBV29-1	CSVEVVTSGTNEQFF
-	TRBJ2-3	TRBV18	CASSLLGQSAGSDTQYF
-	TRBJ2-3	TRBV5-4	CASSHRLDTQYF
once	TRBJ2-5	TRBV28	CASSAGTGSVTQYF
-	TRBJ2-3	TRBV19	CASSIASTDTQYF
-	TRBJ2-7	TRBV4-2	CASSEGVAGVAVYEQYF